Each of the 28 T cell receptor beta chains below was sequenced from the same sample in a study of T-cell memory formation after mild COVID-19. Each CDR3 protein gets one entry after TCRdb re-called the 5' RACE reads with MiXCR. Of roughly 200,000 distinct CDR3 sequences listed, 16% were seen once; the top ten hold just over 2%. The sequenced sample was PBMCs or a T cell subset sorted from them (not recorded which). The receptors shown here come from an adult woman who had mild COVID-19 (a few samples of this study predate the infection). Cell type and time point are not known.

This clonotype was seen a few times. This rearrangement joins TRBV25-1 to TRBJ2-2; unclear D gene. The ends were cut back, 3 bases at V and 3 bases at J, with 5 bases in the middle. The CDR3 runs 13 residues. CDR1 and CDR2 (germline): MGHDK, SYGVNS. This chain's CDR3 is CASSEPYTGELFF. The CDR3 nucleotides are TGTGCCAGCAGTGAGCCCTACACCGGGGAGCTGTTTTTT.

The chain is built from TRBV5-1 and TRBJ2-5; D is perhaps TRBD1 or TRBD2 (5 bases each). The CDR3 consists of 14 residues. V lost 4 bases, J lost 5 bases, and 15 bases lay in between. Germline CDR1 and CDR2: SGHRS and YFSETQ. CDR3 loop: CASSLGTPQETQYF. DNA of the CDR3: TGCGCCAGCAGCCTCGGGACCCCTCAGGAGACCCAGTACTTC.

The chain combines TRBV15 with TRBJ1-1; D is undetermined. Germline CDR1 LNHNV, CDR2 YYDKDF (reference sequence). With 0 bases removed from V and 2 bases from J, the gap between germline ends came to 16 bases. The CDR3 consists of 17 residues. CDR3 DNA sequence: TGTGCCACCAGCAGAGATGGGAAAGGGCCATCAAACACTGAAGCTTTCTTT. This gives the protein CATSRDGKGPSNTEAFF.

This clonotype was observed a handful of times. The V gene is TRBV20-1, the J gene TRBJ1-5; no definite D call. Germline V gene sequence: CDR1 DFQATT, CDR2 SNEGSKA (reference sequence). This CDR3 spans 14 amino acids. Trimming stripped 2 bases from V and 1 base from J, with 9 bases between. The CDR3 region is CSARLAGSNQPQHF. The DNA for the CDR3 is TGCAGTGCTAGATTAGCGGGGAGCAATCAGCCCCAGCATTTT.

This clonotype was detected ten times or more. The chain links TRBV7-9 to TRBJ1-6, with D tentatively TRBD1 (6 bases). Germline loops: CDR1 SEHNR, CDR2 FQNEAQ (reference sequence). CDR3 length: 16 amino acids. Trimming cost V 4 bases and J 10 bases, with 20 bases left between them. CDR3 sequence: CASSSTGTTGNSPLHF. In nucleotides, the CDR3 is TGTGCCAGCAGCTCCACCGGGACAACAGGGAACTCACCCCTCCACTTT.

This chain links TRBV4-2 with TRBJ1-5; D gene uncertain. The CDR3 sequence is 14 residues long. The V gene's germline CDR1 is LGHNA and CDR2 YNFKEQ. V was clipped by 1 base and J by 7 bases, with 11 bases between them. The CDR3 here is CASSQGDMGQPQHF. The CDR3 DNA reads TGTGCCAGCAGCCAAGGAGATATGGGGCAGCCCCAGCATTTT.

This clonotype was detected once. V is TRBV4-2 and J is TRBJ2-5; possible D gene TRBD2, 5 bases. Germline assignment: CDR1 LGHNA and CDR2 YNFKEQ. The CDR3 runs 16 residues. With 4 bases removed from V and 1 base from J, the gap between germline ends came to 16 bases. CDR3 region: CASSLGVNSVQETQYF. DNA of the CDR3: TGTGCCAGCAGCCTAGGAGTGAATAGCGTCCAAGAGACCCAGTACTTC.

The V call is TRBV7-2, the J call TRBJ2-1; 10 bases map to TRBD2. This CDR3 region has 15 residues. V gave up 0 bases and J gave up 7 bases; unmatched junction bases: 3. CDR1 SGHTA and CDR2 FQGNSA come from the germline V gene. CDR3 nucleotide sequence: TGTGCCAGCAGCTTAGCGATACTAGCGGGGAATGAGCAGTTCTTC. Translated: CASSLAILAGNEQFF. Variable domain in full (rest from reference TRBV7-2 and TRBJ2-1): GAGVSQSPSNKVTEKGKDVELRCDPISGHTALYWYRQSLGQGLEFLIYFQGNSAPDKSGLPSDRFSAERTGGSVSTLTIQRTQQEDSAVYLCASSLAILAGNEQFFGPGTRLTVL.

This chain connects TRBV12-3 or TRBV12-4 to TRBJ2-5, with 8 positions matching TRBD2. J was trimmed by 5 bases and V by 4 bases; bases with no gene match: 6. The CDR3 sequence is 14 residues long. The CDR3 is CASSSRGGEETQYF. Here the CDR3 DNA reads TGTGCCAGCAGTTCCCGGGGGGGGGAGGAGACCCAGTACTTC.

This clonotype came up a few times. This sequence joins TRBV7-2 and TRBJ2-1, with D perhaps TRBD2 (6 bases). With 6 bases removed from V and 3 bases from J, the gap between germline ends came to 18 bases. This CDR3 spans 16 amino acids. Germline CDR1 is SGHTA and CDR2 is FQGNSA. The CDR3 sequence: CASRPISGRNYNEQFF. Here the CDR3 DNA reads TGTGCCAGCAGGCCGATTAGCGGAAGAAACTACAATGAGCAGTTCTTC. Filled out from reference TRBV7-2 and TRBJ2-1, the complete variable domain reads GAGVSQSPSNKVTEKGKDVELRCDPISGHTALYWYRQSLGQGLEFLIYFQGNSAPDKSGLPSDRFSAERTGGSVSTLTIQRTQQEDSAVYLCASRPISGRNYNEQFFGPGTRLTVL.

This clonotype was detected only a few times. The chain employs TRBV2 and TRBJ1-1, with D hard to call. V was cut by 7 bases and J by 5 bases, with 11 bases left in between. The CDR3 covers 12 residues. Germline loops: CDR1 SNHLY, CDR2 FYNNEI. In DNA form, the CDR3 reads TGTGCCAGCAACTGGCGAGGGACTGAAGCTTTCTTT. Translation gives CASNWRGTEAFF.

The V and J genes are TRBV29-1 and TRBJ1-4, with D unresolved. Trimming shortened V by 6 bases and J by 7 bases, and 15 bases separated the two germline ends. The CDR3 contains 13 residues. Germline V gene sequence: CDR1 SQVTM, CDR2 ANQGSEA. Here the CDR3 DNA reads TGCAGCGTGGCCTGGGGAGTCGGTGAAAAACTGTTTTTT. It specifies CSVAWGVGEKLFF.

This rearrangement joins TRBV5-8 to TRBJ1-5; D uncertain. Germline V gives CDR1 SGHTS, CDR2 YDEGEE. The CDR3 sequence is 15 residues long. Trimming took 5 bases from V and 3 from J, leaving 15 bases between them. The CDR3 loop is CASSRSTASNQPQHF. CDR3 coding DNA: TGTGCCAGCAGTAGATCAACAGCCTCCAATCAGCCCCAGCATTTT.

This clonotype has at least ten counts. This chain joins TRBV27 and TRBJ2-3; no firm D call. Germline assignment: CDR1 MNHEY and CDR2 SMNVEV (reference sequence). V lost 0 bases and J lost 2, with 9 bases in between. CDR3 length: 15 amino acids. The CDR3, as DNA: TGTGCCAGCAGTTTATCGGGCAGGCCCACAGATACGCAGTATTTT. The encoded protein is CASSLSGRPTDTQYF.

The chain carries TRBV20-1 and TRBJ2-1; 10 bases line up with TRBD2. From germline, CDR1 is DFQATT and CDR2 SNEGSKA (reference sequence). The CDR3 has 15 residues. Written as DNA, the CDR3 is TGCAGCGCCCTGAGCCCCAGCGGGGGGGCCGATGAGCAGTTCTTC. Translation: CSALSPSGGADEQFF.

This clonotype was counted between two and nine times. The chain links TRBV20-1 to TRBJ2-7; unclear D gene. CDR3 length: 12 residues. Looked up from germline, CDR1 is DFQATT and CDR2 is SNEGSKA (reference sequence). Deletions cut 3 bases from V and 4 bases from J, with 10 bases between. The CDR3 DNA reads TGCAGTGCTAGTCGGAAGAGTTACGAGCAGTACTTC. It is translated as CSASRKSYEQYF.

The chain employs TRBV5-1 and TRBJ2-3, with a tentative D call TRBD1 (5 bases). The germline gives CDR1 SGHRS, CDR2 YFSETQ. This CDR3 contains 13 residues. Between the trimmed V and J ends, which lost 3 bases and 3 bases, there was a span of 8 bases. In DNA, the CDR3 is TGCGCCAGCAGCTCACAGGTTACAGATACGCAGTATTTT. As protein: CASSSQVTDTQYF.

This clonotype was detected ten times or more. This chain links TRBV5-6 with TRBJ2-1; unclear D gene. In germline, CDR1 is SGHDT, CDR2 YYEEEE. Trimming pared 3 bases from V and 5 bases from J, leaving 9 bases between. The CDR3 runs to 13 residues. The CDR3 nucleotides read TGTGCCAGCAGCTGGGCTGGAAACAATGAGCAGTTCTTC. It specifies CASSWAGNNEQFF.

This chain joins TRBV4-3 and TRBJ2-3; D is perhaps TRBD1 (6 bases). CDR1 LGHNA and CDR2 YSLEER come from the germline V gene. The CDR3 has 14 amino acids. The V end was cut by 4 bases, the J end by 6 bases, with 14 bases between. As DNA, the CDR3 is TGCGCCAGCAGCCTGGGACACCGTGCGGATACGCAGTATTTT. This gives the protein CASSLGHRADTQYF.

This clonotype has just a few counts. V gene TRBV15 combines with J gene TRBJ2-7, with D perhaps matching TRBD2 (6 bases). The CDR3 totals 17 residues. The V gene lost 0 bases and the J gene lost 2 bases, with 17 bases spanning the gap. The V gene's germline CDR1 is LNHNV and CDR2 YYDKDF (reference sequence). In nucleotides, the CDR3 is TGTGCCACCAGCAGAGACCCTCGGACTACTCACCCCTACGAGCAGTACTTC. Protein sequence: CATSRDPRTTHPYEQYF.

The chain links TRBV12-3 or TRBV12-4 to TRBJ1-5; D gene ambiguous. V gave up 8 bases and J gave up 5 bases, with 13 bases separating them. The CDR3 spans 13 residues. The CDR3 region has the DNA TGTGCCAGCCAAGGCATGTCCCATCAGCCCCAGCATTTT. Translating it yields CASQGMSHQPQHF.

Many counts were recorded for this clonotype. The genes are TRBV3-1 and TRBJ2-6, with D maybe TRBD1 (6 bases). Germline V gene sequence: CDR1 LGHDT, CDR2 YNNKEL (reference sequence). The ends were cut back, 7 bases at V and 0 bases at J, with 16 bases in the middle. The CDR3 sequence is 17 residues long. The CDR3 nucleotides are TGTGCCAGCACCGACGGACAGCGACACTCTGGGGCCAACGTCCTGACTTTC. Translated, it gives CASTDGQRHSGANVLTF.

This clonotype has just a few counts. V gene TRBV20-1 combines with J gene TRBJ1-4; D is unclear. V lost 0 bases to trimming and J lost 0 bases, with 8 bases between them. The CDR3 is 15 residues long. Germline V CDR1 and CDR2: DFQATT, SNEGSKA (reference sequence). CDR3 DNA: TGCAGTGCTAGAGATTTCCCCTCAACTAATGAAAAACTGTTTTTT. The encoded protein is CSARDFPSTNEKLFF.

In its sample, this clonotype was seen a few times. The chain couples TRBV5-1 to TRBJ2-1; 11 bases agree with TRBD2. Unmatched junction bases numbered 3, after V lost 1 base and J lost 6 bases. The CDR3 runs 15 residues. Germline V gives CDR1 SGHRS, CDR2 YFSETQ. As DNA, the CDR3 is TGCGCCAGCAGCTTGACTAGCGGGAGTATCAATGAGCAGTTCTTC. Translating gives CASSLTSGSINEQFF.

This clonotype was recorded many times. J is TRBJ1-5 and V is TRBV7-8, with D perhaps matching TRBD1 (6 bases). Per the germline V gene, CDR1 is SGHVS and CDR2 is FQNEAQ. V gave up 1 base and J gave up 4 bases, with 8 bases separating them. There are 14 residues in the CDR3. CDR3 residues: CASSLDTGNQPQHF. CDR3 in DNA: TGTGCCAGCAGCTTAGACACAGGGAATCAGCCCCAGCATTTT.

A few counts support this clonotype. The chain is built from TRBV29-1 and TRBJ2-3; D unresolved. The CDR3 spans 12 residues. Trimming took 6 bases from V and 1 from J, leaving 8 bases between them. CDR1 and CDR2 from the germline V gene are SQVTM and ANQGSEA. CDR3 amino acids: CSVTVGTDTQYF. CDR3 nucleotide sequence: TGCAGCGTCACCGTCGGCACAGATACGCAGTATTTT.

In its sample, this clonotype was seen a few times. The genes are TRBV7-6 and TRBJ2-1, with TRBD2 identical over 12 bases. Trimming removed 6 bases from V and 2 bases from J; junction bases left unmatched: 11. The CDR3 loop spans 18 amino acids. From germline, CDR1 is SGHVS and CDR2 FNYEAQ. Here the CDR3 reads CASSRRTSGMGTYNEQFF. The CDR3 coding sequence is TGTGCCAGCAGTCGAAGGACTAGCGGGATGGGGACCTACAATGAGCAGTTCTTC.

The CDR3 coding sequence is TGTGCCAGCAGCCAAGTCTTCCGGGGGACTGAAGCTTTCTTT. Translating it yields CASSQVFRGTEAFF. The V and J genes are TRBV3-1 and TRBJ1-1, with TRBD1 as a possible D gene (5 bases). The germline gives CDR1 LGHDT, CDR2 YNNKEL (reference sequence). The length of the CDR3 is 14 residues. V was shortened by 1 base and J by 5 bases, with 11 bases between the two germline ends.